The 27 T cell receptor beta chains in this list originate from one sample, sequenced in a study of cytomegalovirus exposure and HLA in healthy donors. The protocol was immunoSEQ multiplex PCR, while the TCRdb copy is restricted to in-frame clones and leaves out a portion. The sample has over 85,000 clones; around 93% are singletons. Input material: PBMCs. These receptors were taken from a woman aged 25-40 years in good health and CMV-seropositive.

V is TRBV27 and J is TRBJ1-5; 7 nucleotides match TRBD1. The junction had 13 bases not matched to a gene; V was cut back by 2 bases and J by 6 bases. The CDR3 totals 17 residues. Germline loops: CDR1 MNHEY, CDR2 SMNVEV (reference sequence). CDR3 DNA sequence: TGTGCCAGCAGTTTAGTTCTCCGACAGGGTCAGATTCAGCCCCAGCATTTT. It is translated as CASSLVLRQGQIQPQHF.

The chain couples TRBV30 to TRBJ2-7, with 10 bases lining up with TRBD2. V shed 4 bases and J 2 bases; nucleotides not matched to a gene: 14. The V gene's germline CDR1 is GTSNPN and CDR2 SVGIG (reference sequence). The CDR3 contains 17 residues. The chain's CDR3 is CAWNHMRRTSGTYEQYF. CDR3 DNA: TGTGCCTGGAACCACATGCGGAGGACTAGCGGCACCTACGAGCAGTACTTC.

V usage is TRBV9 and J usage is TRBJ2-1, with D perhaps matching TRBD2 (6 bases). With 3 bases removed from V and 8 bases from J, the gap between germline ends came to 24 bases. The germline V gene encodes CDR1 SGDLS and CDR2 YYNGEE. The CDR3 has 17 residues. CDR3 region: CASSAYIGTPRIDEQFF. The CDR3 DNA sequence: TGTGCCAGCAGCGCATACATAGGGACTCCTCGAATCGATGAGCAGTTCTTC. Full variable domain (remainder filled in from reference TRBV9 and TRBJ2-1): DSGVTQTPKHLITATGQRVTLRCSPRSGDLSVYWYQQSLDQGLQFLIQYYNGEERAKGNILERFSAQQFPDLHSELNLSSLELGDSALYFCASSAYIGTPRIDEQFFGPGTRLTVL.

The chain couples TRBV7-3 to TRBJ2-1; D is uncertain. Between the trimmed V and J ends, which lost 2 bases and 15 bases, there was a span of 17 bases. Germline V gene lookup returns CDR1 SGHTA and CDR2 FQGTGA. The length of the CDR3 is 13 residues. This chain's CDR3 is CASSLRPDSPSFF. The CDR3 region has the DNA TGTGCCAGCAGCTTACGCCCTGACTCCCCATCGTTCTTC.

The J gene is TRBJ2-2, the V gene TRBV29-1; possibly TRBD2 for D (5 bases). Trimming stripped 6 bases from V and 0 bases from J, with 11 bases between. This CDR3 contains 14 residues. Germline V gene sequence: CDR1 SQVTM, CDR2 ANQGSEA. The CDR3 DNA is TGCAGCGTAATATGGAGGTCGAACACCGGGGAGCTGTTTTTT. It specifies CSVIWRSNTGELFF.

The J gene is TRBJ1-5, the V gene TRBV27, with 11 bases fitting TRBD1. V shed 11 bases, J shed 5 bases, and the junction held 5 bases outside the gene matches. The CDR3 length is 13 residues. Per germline, CDR1 MNHEY and CDR2 SMNVEV (reference sequence). CDR3 loop: CASGQGAYQPQHF. CDR3 DNA sequence: TGTGCCTCCGGACAGGGGGCCTATCAGCCCCAGCATTTT.

This sequence joins TRBV15 and TRBJ2-1; D perhaps matches TRBD2 (6 bases). This CDR3 has 15 residues. The V gene's germline CDR1 is LNHNV and CDR2 YYDKDF (reference sequence). The ends were cut back, 6 bases at V and 3 bases at J, with 15 bases in the middle. This CDR3 is CATSIERVVYNEQFF. As DNA, the CDR3 is TGTGCCACCAGTATAGAGCGGGTAGTCTACAATGAGCAGTTCTTC.

This chain joins TRBV27 and TRBJ2-7; D is uncertain. Germline-derived CDR1 and CDR2 are MNHEY and SMNVEV (reference sequence). The CDR3 spans 15 residues. The V end was cut by 4 bases, the J end by 2 bases, with 15 bases between. The chain's CDR3 is CASSSWSTPPYEQYF. The CDR3 bases are TGTGCCAGCAGTTCATGGTCTACTCCCCCCTACGAGCAGTACTTC.

The chain couples TRBV29-1 to TRBJ2-7, with a weak D call TRBD1 (6 bases). Trimming left V 3 bases short and J 0 bases short, with 15 bases between. The CDR3 is 15 residues long. Per germline, CDR1 SQVTM and CDR2 ANQGSEA. The CDR3 reads CSVDGYTGSSYEQYF. CDR3 nucleotides: TGCAGCGTTGACGGGTATACAGGGAGCTCCTACGAGCAGTACTTC.

This clone was seen once. The chain employs TRBV9 and TRBJ2-7; TRBD1 aligns across 10 bases. The germline CDR1 and CDR2 sequences are SGDLS and YYNGEE. This CDR3 contains 16 residues. V lost 0 bases and J lost 6; bases outside the gene matches: 9. The CDR3 sequence: CASSVGPDRGASEQYF. CDR3 sequence (DNA): TGTGCCAGCAGCGTAGGACCGGACAGGGGGGCTTCCGAGCAGTACTTC. The variable domain in full, completed from reference TRBV9 and TRBJ2-7, reads DSGVTQTPKHLITATGQRVTLRCSPRSGDLSVYWYQQSLDQGLQFLIQYYNGEERAKGNILERFSAQQFPDLHSELNLSSLELGDSALYFCASSVGPDRGASEQYFGPGTRLTVT.

The chain links TRBV2 to TRBJ1-1, with TRBD1 matching over 10 bases. Germline values: CDR1 SNHLY, CDR2 FYNNEI. The CDR3 loop spans 15 amino acids. V gave up 5 bases and J gave up 1 base; unmatched junction bases: 4. In nucleotides, the CDR3 is TGTGCCAGCAGTCAGACAGGGGGCAGGAACACTGAAGCTTTCTTT. It specifies CASSQTGGRNTEAFF. The whole variable domain, remainder taken from reference TRBV2 and TRBJ1-1, is EPEVTQTPSHQVTQMGQEVILRCVPISNHLYFYWYRQILGQKVEFLVSFYNNEISEKSEIFDDQFSVERPDGSNFTLKIRSTKLEDSAMYFCASSQTGGRNTEAFFGQGTRLTVV.

The V call is TRBV27, the J call TRBJ2-3; D is unresolved. Trimming removed 2 bases at V and 6 bases at J, with 3 bases between. Germline values: CDR1 MNHEY, CDR2 SMNVEV (reference sequence). The CDR3 runs to 11 residues. The CDR3 DNA reads as TGTGCCAGCAGTTTAGGCGATACGCAGTATTTT. This sequence encodes CASSLGDTQYF.

The rearrangement uses TRBV10-2 and TRBJ2-3; 11 bases map to TRBD2. The CDR3 is 16 amino acids. Germline CDR1 reads WSHSY; CDR2 reads SAAADI. V shed 6 bases, J shed 6 bases, and the junction held 11 bases outside the gene matches. CDR3 loop: CASRPGLADGRDTQYF. CDR3 nucleotides: TGCGCCAGCAGACCGGGACTAGCGGATGGGCGTGATACGCAGTATTTT.

The chain is built from TRBV7-2 and TRBJ2-7; D might be TRBD1 (6 bases). Germline loops: CDR1 SGHTA, CDR2 FQGNSA. The CDR3 has 15 residues. The V end was cut by 0 bases, the J end by 6 bases, with 15 bases between. CDR3 nucleotides: TGTGCCAGCAGCTTAGCGCCTGGAAAAGGGGGCGAGCAGTACTTC. Translation: CASSLAPGKGGEQYF.

This chain links TRBV2 with TRBJ2-7, with 10 bases lining up with TRBD2. Germline CDR1 reads SNHLY; CDR2 reads FYNNEI. This CDR3 contains 15 residues. V gave up 1 base and J gave up 3 bases; unmatched junction bases: 3. The CDR3, as DNA: TGTGCCAGCAGTGAAGAGGGACTAGCGAACTACGAGCAGTACTTC. Translating it yields CASSEEGLANYEQYF.

The V gene is TRBV28, the J gene TRBJ1-4; the match to TRBD1 covers 7 bases. The CDR3 extends over 14 amino acids. V shed 6 bases, J shed 3 bases, and the junction held 4 bases outside the gene matches. From germline, CDR1 is MDHEN and CDR2 SYDVKM. CDR3 nucleotides: TGTGCCAGCAGGGAACAGGGGTCTAATGAAAAACTGTTTTTT. Protein: CASREQGSNEKLFF.

The chain employs TRBV18 and TRBJ2-7, with a tentative D call TRBD2 (6 bases). Trimming left V 6 bases short and J 3 bases short, with 18 bases between. The CDR3 loop spans 15 amino acids. Per the germline V gene, CDR1 is KGHSH and CDR2 is LQKENI. CDR3 protein: CASSLDSGSFYEQYF. CDR3 sequence (DNA): TGTGCCAGCTCCTTAGACAGCGGGTCCTTCTACGAGCAGTACTTC.

The J gene is TRBJ2-2, the V gene TRBV7-7, with D tentatively TRBD1 (6 bases). V lost 1 base, J lost 5 bases, and 14 bases lay in between. The CDR3 sequence is 16 residues long. Germline V CDR1 and CDR2: SSHAT, FNYEAQ (reference sequence). CDR3 residues: CASSLGAGVRTGELFF. The CDR3 DNA follows: TGTGCCAGCAGCTTAGGGGCAGGGGTTCGAACCGGGGAGCTGTTTTTT.

The chain joins TRBV7-2 to TRBJ2-1; D unresolved. The CDR3 has 16 residues. Germline CDR1 is SGHTA and CDR2 is FQGNSA. Trimming removed 1 base from V and 4 bases from J, with 14 bases in between. CDR3 protein: CASSLDPPVPYNEQFF. CDR3 nucleotide sequence: TGTGCCAGCAGCTTAGACCCGCCAGTCCCTTACAATGAGCAGTTCTTC.

CDR3 in amino acids: CSVRDTSDQPQHF. DNA for the CDR3: TGCAGCGTTCGGGACACCAGTGACCAGCCCCAGCATTTT. The gene calls are TRBV29-1 and TRBJ1-5; D perhaps matches TRBD1 (6 bases). Germline lookup yields CDR1 SQVTM and CDR2 ANQGSEA. V was clipped by 5 bases and J by 7 bases, with 15 bases between them. CDR3 size: 13 residues.

The chain carries TRBV5-1 and TRBJ1-1; 9 bases align to TRBD1. Per the germline V gene, CDR1 is SGHRS and CDR2 is YFSETQ. CDR3 length: 17 residues. The junction had 11 bases not matched to a gene; V was cut back by 1 base and J by 4 bases. CDR3 DNA: TGCGCCAGCAGCTTGTGGGGGACAGGGACCGGGGGCACTGAAGCTTTCTTT. This sequence encodes CASSLWGTGTGGTEAFF.

The chain combines TRBV28 with TRBJ2-5; perhaps TRBD2 as D (6 bases). The CDR3 totals 13 residues. V dropped 3 bases and J dropped 7 bases, with 12 bases sitting between them. Germline V gene data show CDR1 as MDHEN and CDR2 as SYDVKM. CDR3: CASSLGGRGTQYF. In DNA, the CDR3 is TGTGCCAGCAGTTTGGGGGGACGGGGGACCCAGTACTTC.

The rearrangement uses TRBV27 and TRBJ1-5; 8 bases line up with TRBD1. The CDR3 runs 14 residues. CDR1 MNHEY and CDR2 SMNVEV come from the germline V gene (reference sequence). After removal of 3 bases from V and 5 bases from J, the junction contained 3 bases not matched to a gene. CDR3 DNA sequence: TGTGCCAGCAGTTTCAGGGGGCCGGATCAGCCCCAGCATTTT. This translates into CASSFRGPDQPQHF.

This rearrangement joins TRBV2 to TRBJ2-2; D is unclear. CDR3 length equals 14 residues. Germline assignment: CDR1 SNHLY and CDR2 FYNNEI. Between the trimmed V and J ends, which lost 6 bases and 2 bases, there was a span of 10 bases. The CDR3 region is CASSTRGNTGELFF. The CDR3 nucleotides read TGTGCCAGCAGCACTCGCGGTAACACCGGGGAGCTGTTTTTT.

DNA of the CDR3: TGTGCCAGCTCACCACCCGGGACAGGGGCACGCGGTGAAAAACTGTTTTTT. Translated: CASSPPGTGARGEKLFF. V gene TRBV18 combines with J gene TRBJ1-4; 10 bases fit TRBD1. The CDR3 length is 17 residues. The trim removed 0 bases at V and 7 bases at J, leaving 8 bases unmatched. CDR1 and CDR2 (germline): KGHSH, LQKENI.

The chain combines TRBV11-2 with TRBJ2-7, with D perhaps TRBD2 (5 bases). The germline V gene has CDR1 SGHAT and CDR2 FQNNGV. CDR3 length: 17 residues. Between the trimmed V and J ends, which lost 0 bases and 3 bases, there was a span of 18 bases. For the CDR3, the DNA is TGTGCCAGCAGCTTAGATTATGGGAGAAGGAGGTTCTACGAGCAGTACTTC. This gives the protein CASSLDYGRRRFYEQYF. Filled out from reference TRBV11-2 and TRBJ2-7, the complete variable domain reads EAGVAQSPRYKIIEKRQSVAFWCNPISGHATLYWYQQILGQGPKLLIQFQNNGVVDDSQLPKDRFSAERLKGVDSTLKIQPAKLEDSAVYLCASSLDYGRRRFYEQYFGPGTRLTVT.

About this clone itself: A junction boundary mismatches the germline segment, possibly from a read error. The chain couples TRBV6-5 to TRBJ1-4; D unresolved. CDR3 length: 16 amino acids. Germline-derived CDR1 and CDR2 are MNHEY and SVGAGI. DNA for the CDR3: TGTGCCACCAGTTACTATTTAGAAACGACTAATGAAAAACTGTTTTTT. This encodes CATSYYLETTNEKLFF.